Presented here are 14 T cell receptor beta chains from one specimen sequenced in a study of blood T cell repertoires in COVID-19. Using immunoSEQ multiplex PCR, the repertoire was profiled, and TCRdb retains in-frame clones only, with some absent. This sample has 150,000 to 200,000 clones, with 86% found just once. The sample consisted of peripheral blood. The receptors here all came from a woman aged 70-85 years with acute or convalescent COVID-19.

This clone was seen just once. The CDR3 region has the DNA TGTGCCAGCAGCTTTCTCTACGGGACAGCGAATAGAGCCAAAAACATTCAGTACTTC. It is translated as CASSFLYGTANRAKNIQYF. This chain joins TRBV7-9 and TRBJ2-4; 7 bases line up with TRBD1. The germline gives CDR1 SEHNR, CDR2 FQNEAQ (reference sequence). Trimming removed 3 bases from V and 0 bases from J; junction bases left unmatched: 14. This CDR3 has 19 residues.

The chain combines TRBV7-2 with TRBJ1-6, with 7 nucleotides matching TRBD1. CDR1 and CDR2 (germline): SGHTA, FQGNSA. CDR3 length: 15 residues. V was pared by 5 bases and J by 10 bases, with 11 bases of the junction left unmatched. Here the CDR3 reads CASSTRQGSSSPLHF. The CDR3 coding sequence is TGTGCCAGCAGCACGCGACAGGGATCAAGCTCACCCCTCCACTTT.

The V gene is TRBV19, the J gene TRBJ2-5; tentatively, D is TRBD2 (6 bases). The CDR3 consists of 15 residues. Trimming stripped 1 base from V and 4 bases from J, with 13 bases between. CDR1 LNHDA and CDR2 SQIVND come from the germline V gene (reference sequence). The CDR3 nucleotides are TGTGCCAGTAGTATAGGGGGGGATGTAGGAGAGACCCAGTACTTC. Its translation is CASSIGGDVGETQYF.

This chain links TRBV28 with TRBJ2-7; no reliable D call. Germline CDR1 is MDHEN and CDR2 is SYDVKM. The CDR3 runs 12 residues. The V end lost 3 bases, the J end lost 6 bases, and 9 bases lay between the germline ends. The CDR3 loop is CASSFWPPEQYF. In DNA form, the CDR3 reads TGTGCCAGCAGTTTTTGGCCTCCCGAGCAGTACTTC.

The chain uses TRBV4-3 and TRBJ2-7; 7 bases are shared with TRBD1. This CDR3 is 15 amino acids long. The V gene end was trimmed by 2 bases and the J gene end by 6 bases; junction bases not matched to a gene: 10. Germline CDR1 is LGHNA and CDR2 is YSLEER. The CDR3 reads CASSQLNTGAGEQYF. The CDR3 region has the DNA TGCGCCAGCAGCCAATTAAACACAGGGGCAGGCGAGCAGTACTTC.

DNA of the CDR3: TGTGCCAGCAGCACTAGCGGGAGTTACTACAATGAGCAGTTCTTC. It is translated as CASSTSGSYYNEQFF. The chain recombines TRBV7-9 with TRBJ2-1, with 11 bases that match TRBD2. The V gene's germline CDR1 is SEHNR and CDR2 FQNEAQ (reference sequence). Trimming cost V 5 bases and J 3 bases; bases outside gene matches: 3. The CDR3 has 15 residues.

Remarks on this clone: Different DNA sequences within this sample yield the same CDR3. DNA of the CDR3: TGCGCCAGCAGCTTGGGGGGCGAGGGCTACACCTTC. It encodes CASSLGGEGYTF. This chain links TRBV5-1 with TRBJ1-2; perhaps TRBD1 as D (5 bases). This CDR3 is 12 amino acids long. The germline V gene has CDR1 SGHRS and CDR2 YFSETQ. The germline V and J ends were trimmed by 0 bases and 8 bases, with 8 bases remaining between them. The full variable domain, its missing parts supplied by reference TRBV5-1 and TRBJ1-2, is KAGVTQTPRYLIKTRGQQVTLSCSPISGHRSVSWYQQTPGQGLQFLFEYFSETQRNKGNFPGRFSGRQFSNSRSEMNVSTLELGDSALYLCASSLGGEGYTFGSGTRLTVV.

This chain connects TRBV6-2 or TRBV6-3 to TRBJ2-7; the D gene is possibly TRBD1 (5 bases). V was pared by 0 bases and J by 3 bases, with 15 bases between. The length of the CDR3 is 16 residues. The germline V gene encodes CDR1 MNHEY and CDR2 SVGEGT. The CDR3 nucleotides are TGTGCCAGCAGTTACTCGAAAACAGGCCAACTCTACGAGCAGTACTTC. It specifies CASSYSKTGQLYEQYF.

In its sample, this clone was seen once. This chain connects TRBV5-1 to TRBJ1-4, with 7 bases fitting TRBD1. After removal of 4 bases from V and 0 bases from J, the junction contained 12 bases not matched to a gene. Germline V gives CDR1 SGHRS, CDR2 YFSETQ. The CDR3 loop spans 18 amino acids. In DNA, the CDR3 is TGCGCCAGCAGCCCAAAAGCACAGGGGCTCACAACTAATGAAAAACTGTTTTTT. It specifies CASSPKAQGLTTNEKLFF.

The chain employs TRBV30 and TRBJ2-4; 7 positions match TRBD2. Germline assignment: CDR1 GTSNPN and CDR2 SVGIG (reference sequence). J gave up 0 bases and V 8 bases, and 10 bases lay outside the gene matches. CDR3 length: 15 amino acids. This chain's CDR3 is CALGEGVLAKNIQYF. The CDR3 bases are TGTGCCCTGGGGGAGGGCGTTCTAGCCAAAAACATTCAGTACTTC.

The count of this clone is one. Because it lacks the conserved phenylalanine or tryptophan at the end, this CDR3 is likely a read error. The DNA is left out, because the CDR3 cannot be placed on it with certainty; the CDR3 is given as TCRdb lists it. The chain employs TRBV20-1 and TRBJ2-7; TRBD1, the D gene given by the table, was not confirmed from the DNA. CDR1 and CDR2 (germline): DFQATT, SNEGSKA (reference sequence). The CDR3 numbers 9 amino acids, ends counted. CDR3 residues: CSARGRTGL.

CDR3 amino acids: CASSQDLAGGGVINTQYF. DNA of the CDR3: TGTGCCAGCAGCCAAGATCTAGCGGGGGGAGGGGTAATAAATACGCAGTATTTT. The V and J genes are TRBV4-2 and TRBJ2-3; 11 positions agree with TRBD2. CDR1 and CDR2 (germline): LGHNA, YNFKEQ. After removal of 0 bases from V and 7 bases from J, the junction contained 12 bases not matched to a gene. This CDR3 comprises 18 residues.

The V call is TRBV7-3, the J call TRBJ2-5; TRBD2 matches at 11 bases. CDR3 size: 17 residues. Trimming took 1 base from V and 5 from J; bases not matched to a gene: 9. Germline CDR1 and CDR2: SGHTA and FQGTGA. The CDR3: CASSLRAGASGRETQYF. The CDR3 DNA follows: TGTGCCAGCAGCTTAAGGGCAGGGGCTAGCGGGAGGGAGACCCAGTACTTC. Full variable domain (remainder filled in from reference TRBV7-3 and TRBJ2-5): GAGVSQTPSNKVTEKGKYVELRCDPISGHTALYWYRQSLGQGPEFLIYFQGTGAADDSGLPNDRFFAVRPEGSVSTLKIQRTERGDSAVYLCASSLRAGASGRETQYFGPGTRLLVL.

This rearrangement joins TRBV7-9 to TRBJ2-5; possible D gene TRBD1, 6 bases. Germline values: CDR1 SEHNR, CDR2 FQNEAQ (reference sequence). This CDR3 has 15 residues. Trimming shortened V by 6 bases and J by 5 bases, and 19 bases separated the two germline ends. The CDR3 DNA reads TGTGCCAGCAGTAGACAGGTCGGCATTGGGGAGACCCAGTACTTC. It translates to CASSRQVGIGETQYF.